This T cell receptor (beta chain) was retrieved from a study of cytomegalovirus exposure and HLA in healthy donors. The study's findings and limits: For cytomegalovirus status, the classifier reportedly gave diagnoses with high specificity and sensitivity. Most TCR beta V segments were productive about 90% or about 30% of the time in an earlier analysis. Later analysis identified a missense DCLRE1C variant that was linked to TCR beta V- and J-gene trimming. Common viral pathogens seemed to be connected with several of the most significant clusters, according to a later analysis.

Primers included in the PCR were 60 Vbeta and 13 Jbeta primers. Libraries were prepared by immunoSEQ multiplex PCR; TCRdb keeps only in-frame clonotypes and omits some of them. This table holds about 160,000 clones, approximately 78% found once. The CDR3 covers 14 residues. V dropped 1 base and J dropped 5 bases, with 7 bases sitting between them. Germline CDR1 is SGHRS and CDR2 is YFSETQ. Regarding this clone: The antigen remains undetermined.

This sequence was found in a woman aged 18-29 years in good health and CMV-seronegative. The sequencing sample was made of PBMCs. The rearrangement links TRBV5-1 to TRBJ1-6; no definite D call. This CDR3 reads CASSLTADNSPLHF. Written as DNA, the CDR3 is TGCGCCAGCAGCTTGACCGCAGATAATTCACCCCTCCACTTT.